One and the same sample provided the 20 T cell receptor beta chains below, sequenced in a study of regulatory T cells in long-lasting Graves disease. Stated time point: persistent/refractory GD, antithyroid drugs over 5 years with positive TRAb. PBMC-extracted RNA yielded the TCR library. HTBI primers from iRepertoire and Arm-PCR of CDR3 regions yielded the TCR beta libraries. MiXCR, applied by TCRdb to the multiplex PCR reads, yields one record per CDR3 protein. Seen here are 700,000 or so distinct CDR3 sequences, around 32% observed once, and the top ten hold under 50%. The source was peripheral blood mononuclear cells (PBMCs), collected when the disease was refractory, from a patient treated with antithyroid drugs. These receptors all stem from a female donor with Graves disease.

This chain joins TRBV20-1 and TRBJ2-7; D ambiguous. V lost 1 base and J lost 3, with 10 bases in between. The CDR3 covers 13 residues. CDR1 and CDR2 (germline): DFQATT, SNEGSKA (reference sequence). Here the CDR3 DNA reads TGCAGTGCTAGAGGGCTGACCTACTACGAGCAGTACTTC. Translating gives CSARGLTYYEQYF.

In its sample, this clonotype was seen many times. V usage is TRBV12-3 or TRBV12-4 and J usage is TRBJ1-1; TRBD1 matches 7 bases. V lost 6 bases, J lost 3 bases, and 7 bases stayed unmatched. This CDR3 is 14 amino acids long. CDR3 sequence reads: CASRTWDRDTEAFF. The CDR3 nucleotides are TGTGCCAGCAGAACCTGGGACAGAGACACTGAAGCTTTCTTT.

This chain uses TRBV18 with TRBJ1-2; D possibly corresponds to TRBD1 (5 bases). Germline loops: CDR1 KGHSH, CDR2 LQKENI. The CDR3 runs 13 residues. Trimming left V 3 bases short and J 8 bases short, with 13 bases between. The chain's CDR3 is CASSPDSTWGYTF. The CDR3 nucleotides are TGTGCCAGCTCACCCGACAGTACGTGGGGCTACACCTTC. Drawing the rest from reference TRBV18 and TRBJ1-2, the complete variable domain is NAGVMQNPRHLVRRRGQEARLRCSPMKGHSHVYWYRQLPEEGLKFMVYLQKENIIDESGMPKERFSAEFPKEGPSILRIQQVVRGDSAAYFCASSPDSTWGYTFGSGTRLTVV.

This clonotype was detected only a few times. V is TRBV2 and J is TRBJ1-5, with unresolved D. The CDR3 extends over 16 amino acids. Trimming removed 2 bases at V and 5 bases at J, with 16 bases between. Germline values: CDR1 SNHLY, CDR2 FYNNEI. The DNA of the CDR3 is TGTGCCAGCAGTGAAACAGCAGTAGGGTTATATCAGCCCCAGCATTTT. Residues: CASSETAVGLYQPQHF. Looking up the rest from reference TRBV2 and TRBJ1-5 gives the full variable domain: EPEVTQTPSHQVTQMGQEVILRCVPISNHLYFYWYRQILGQKVEFLVSFYNNEISEKSEIFDDQFSVERPDGSNFTLKIRSTKLEDSAMYFCASSETAVGLYQPQHFGDGTRLSIL.

The chain joins TRBV11-2 to TRBJ1-3, with TRBD1 as a possible D gene (6 bases). Per germline, CDR1 SGHAT and CDR2 FQNNGV. V was cut by 3 bases and J by 2 bases, with 11 bases left in between. CDR3 size: 15 residues. In DNA form, the CDR3 reads TGTGCCAGCAGCTTGGCCAGGGGAACTGGAAACACCATATATTTT. Translating gives CASSLARGTGNTIYF.

This clonotype was detected many times. V usage is TRBV29-1 and J usage is TRBJ2-7; D is possibly TRBD1 or TRBD2 (5 bases each). Looked up from germline, CDR1 is SQVTM and CDR2 is ANQGSEA. Trimming cost V 6 bases and J 1 base, with 13 bases left between them. The CDR3 extends over 13 amino acids. The CDR3 coding sequence is TGCAGCGTCGCAGCGGACATGTCCTACGAGCAGTACTTC. Amino acid sequence: CSVAADMSYEQYF.

This clonotype was detected ten times or more. V usage is TRBV2 and J usage is TRBJ1-2; no clear D. Germline V gene sequence: CDR1 SNHLY, CDR2 FYNNEI. V was trimmed by 2 bases and J by 7 bases, leaving 11 bases between them. CDR3 size: 13 residues. This CDR3 is CASSELRIPGYTF. CDR3 bases: TGTGCCAGCAGTGAACTGAGAATTCCTGGCTACACCTTC.

This clonotype was detected many times. The gene calls are TRBV12-5 and TRBJ1-2; D uncertain. CDR1 and CDR2 from the germline V gene are LGHNT and FRNRAP. This CDR3 contains 12 residues. V was shortened by 6 bases and J by 2 bases, with 7 bases between the two germline ends. The CDR3 coding sequence is TGTGCTAGTGGCTACAGCAACTATGGCTACACCTTC. Amino acids: CASGYSNYGYTF. The full variable domain, completed using reference TRBV12-5 and TRBJ1-2, is DARVTQTPRHKVTEMGQEVTMRCQPILGHNTVFWYRQTMMQGLELLAYFRNRAPLDDSGMPKDRFSAEMPDATLATLKIQPSEPRDSAVYFCASGYSNYGYTFGSGTRLTVV.

Comment on this clonotype: Relative to the germline gene, one junction end is altered; a read error may explain this. CDR3 in amino acids: CASSMRDRRFRGTDTEVFF. The CDR3 nucleotides are TGTGCCAGTAGTATGAGGGACAGGAGGTTTAGGGGGACGGACACTGAAGTTTTCTTT. The V gene is TRBV19, the J gene TRBJ1-1; 8 nucleotides align to TRBD1. CDR3 length equals 19 residues. Germline assignment: CDR1 LNHDA and CDR2 SQIVND (reference sequence).

DNA of the CDR3: TGTGCCAGCAGCCTCCGGACAGGGGGAGGGGACACCGGGGAGCTGTTTTTT. Its protein product is CASSLRTGGGDTGELFF. V and J are TRBV5-5 and TRBJ2-2; TRBD1 matches at 10 bases. The CDR3 has 17 residues. Looked up from germline, CDR1 is SGHKS and CDR2 is YYEKEE (reference sequence). Trimming at V came to 4 bases and at J to 3 bases, leaving 9 bases not matched to a gene.

The J gene is TRBJ2-7, the V gene TRBV6-1; 9 bases line up with TRBD1. Germline lookup yields CDR1 MNHNS and CDR2 SASEGT. The V gene end was trimmed by 0 bases and the J gene end by 3 bases; junction bases not matched to a gene: 6. The CDR3 contains 16 residues. This CDR3 reads CASSEAWGTGRYEQYF. DNA of the CDR3: TGTGCCAGCAGTGAAGCCTGGGGGACAGGGCGCTACGAGCAGTACTTC.

J is TRBJ2-7 and V is TRBV27; 7 nucleotides agree with TRBD2. Per the germline V gene, CDR1 is MNHEY and CDR2 is SMNVEV (reference sequence). V gave up 3 bases and J gave up 4 bases; unmatched junction bases: 6. The CDR3 spans 14 residues. DNA of the CDR3: TGTGCCAGCAGTTTGGTCGGGAGGATGTACGAGCAGTACTTC. This gives the protein CASSLVGRMYEQYF.

In its sample, this clonotype was seen a few times. The chain couples TRBV2 to TRBJ1-5; TRBD1 matches 7 bases. The germline V gene has CDR1 SNHLY and CDR2 FYNNEI. CDR3 length: 15 residues. The junction had 7 bases not matched to a gene; V was cut back by 3 bases and J by 5 bases. CDR3 protein: CASSDSRGSHQPQHF. The DNA of the CDR3 is TGTGCCAGCAGTGATAGCAGGGGGTCGCATCAGCCCCAGCATTTT.

The chain uses TRBV30 and TRBJ2-7; tentative D call: TRBD1 (5 bases). The CDR3 runs 14 residues. CDR1 is GTSNPN and CDR2 is SVGIG in the germline V gene (reference sequence). V was shortened by 2 bases and J by 4 bases, with 15 bases between the two germline ends. The CDR3 DNA sequence: TGTGCCTGGAGTCAAGCAGGGATAAGGTACGAGCAGTACTTC. Its protein is CAWSQAGIRYEQYF.

This clonotype has only a few counts. This chain uses TRBV10-3 with TRBJ2-5; TRBD1 is a possible D gene (5 bases). Between the trimmed V and J ends, which lost 1 base and 5 bases, there was a span of 8 bases. The CDR3 has 13 amino acids. CDR1 ENHRY and CDR2 SYGVKD come from the germline V gene. CDR3: CAISEYRSETQYF. DNA for the CDR3: TGTGCCATCAGTGAGTACAGGTCGGAGACCCAGTACTTC.

This clonotype was recorded many times. The J gene is TRBJ1-2, the V gene TRBV28; a weak D match, TRBD1 (6 bases). V was shortened by 4 bases and J by 4 bases, with 13 bases between the two germline ends. CDR3 size: 14 residues. Per germline, CDR1 MDHEN and CDR2 SYDVKM. In DNA, the CDR3 is TGTGCCAGCAGTTCTAGTGGGGGCCCCTATGGCTACACCTTC. Its translation: CASSSSGGPYGYTF.

This clonotype appeared a few times. This sequence joins TRBV12-3 or TRBV12-4 and TRBJ2-4; maybe TRBD2 (6 bases). CDR3 length: 14 residues. V lost 2 bases and J 7 bases, leaving 12 bases between the germline ends. The CDR3 loop reads CASSLSPRGNIQYF. Written as DNA, the CDR3 is TGTGCCAGCAGTTTATCCCCCCGGGGGAACATTCAGTACTTC.

This clonotype was seen more than once but under ten times. This chain joins TRBV2 and TRBJ1-2, with 9 bases identical to TRBD1. This CDR3 has 13 amino acids. Trimming removed 7 bases from V and 7 bases from J; junction bases left unmatched: 7. Germline CDR1 and CDR2: SNHLY and FYNNEI. The chain's CDR3 is CASNRGQSFGYTF. The CDR3 region has the DNA TGTGCCAGCAACAGGGGGCAGTCTTTTGGCTACACCTTC.

This clonotype was seen a handful of times. This rearrangement joins TRBV20-1 to TRBJ2-5; tentatively, D is TRBD1 (6 bases). V was cut by 2 bases and J by 2 bases, with 12 bases left in between. This CDR3 has 14 amino acids. From germline, CDR1 is DFQATT and CDR2 SNEGSKA (reference sequence). In DNA, the CDR3 is TGCAGTGCTAGAACAATACAGGGACAAGAGACCCAGTACTTC. Its protein product is CSARTIQGQETQYF.

The gene calls are TRBV10-3 and TRBJ2-5, with TRBD1 matching over 9 bases. The CDR3 loop spans 14 amino acids. The V gene end was trimmed by 6 bases and the J gene end by 1 base; junction bases not matched to a gene: 3. Germline lookup yields CDR1 ENHRY and CDR2 SYGVKD. The CDR3 nucleotides are TGTGCCATCAGAGACAGGGGGGGCCAAGAGACCCAGTACTTC. Amino acids: CAIRDRGGQETQYF.